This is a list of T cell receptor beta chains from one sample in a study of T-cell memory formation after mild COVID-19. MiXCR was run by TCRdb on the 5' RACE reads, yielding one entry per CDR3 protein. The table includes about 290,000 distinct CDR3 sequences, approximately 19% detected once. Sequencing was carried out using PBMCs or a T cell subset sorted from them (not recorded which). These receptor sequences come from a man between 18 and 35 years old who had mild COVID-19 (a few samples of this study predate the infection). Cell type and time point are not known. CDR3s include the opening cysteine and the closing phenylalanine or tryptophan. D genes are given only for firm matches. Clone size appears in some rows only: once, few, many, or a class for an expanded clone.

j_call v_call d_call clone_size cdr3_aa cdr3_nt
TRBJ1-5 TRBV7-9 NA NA CASSLGEDQPQHF TGTGCCAGCAGCTTGGGGGAGGATCAGCCCCAGCATTTT
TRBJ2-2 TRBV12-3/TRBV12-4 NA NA CASTRQTNTGELFF TGTGCCAGCACCAGACAGACGAACACCGGGGAGCTGTTTTTT
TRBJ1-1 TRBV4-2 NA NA CASSQATRGRNTEAFF TGTGCCAGCAGCCAAGCCACCCGGGGGAGGAACACTGAAGCTTTCTTT
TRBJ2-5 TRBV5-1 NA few CASSRNQETQYF TGCGCCAGCAGTAGAAACCAAGAGACCCAGTACTTC
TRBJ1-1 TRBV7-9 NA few CASESDFMNTEAFF TGTGCCAGCGAATCCGACTTCATGAACACTGAAGCTTTCTTT
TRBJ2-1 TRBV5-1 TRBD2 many CASSPWGGNNEQFF TGCGCCAGTAGCCCTTGGGGGGGGAACAATGAGCAGTTCTTC
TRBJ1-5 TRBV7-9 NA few CASSFWDSNQPQHF TGTGCCAGCAGCTTCTGGGATAGCAATCAGCCCCAGCATTTT
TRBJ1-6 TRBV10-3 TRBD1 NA CAIRTATGEDSPLHF TGTGCCATCAGGACGGCGACAGGGGAGGATTCACCCCTCCACTTT
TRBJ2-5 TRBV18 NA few CASSPSVTYPLETQYF TGTGCCAGCTCACCATCAGTAACATACCCTCTGGAGACCCAGTACTTC
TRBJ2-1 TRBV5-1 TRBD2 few CASSPGTSGGASNEQFF TGCGCCAGCAGCCCGGGGACTAGCGGGGGGGCGTCCAATGAGCAGTTCTTC
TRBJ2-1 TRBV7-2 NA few CASRQGLLEEQFF TGTGCCAGCAGACAGGGCCTCCTCGAGGAGCAGTTCTTC
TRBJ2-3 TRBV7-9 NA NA CASSSHDRITDTQYF TGTGCCAGCAGCTCCCACGACAGAATTACAGATACGCAGTATTTT
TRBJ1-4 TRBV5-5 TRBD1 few CASRGQPGSNEKLFF TGTGCCAGCAGGGGACAGCCGGGTTCTAATGAAAAACTGTTTTTT
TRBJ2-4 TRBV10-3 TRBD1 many CAISGTGENIQYF TGTGCCATCAGTGGGACAGGAGAAAACATTCAGTACTTC
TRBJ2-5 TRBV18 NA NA CASSPRQGYQETQYF TGTGCCAGCTCACCCCGTCAGGGGTATCAAGAGACCCAGTACTTC
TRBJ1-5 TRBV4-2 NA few CASSQEVDGVDSNQPQHF TGTGCCAGCAGCCAAGAGGTGGATGGGGTAGATAGCAATCAGCCCCAGCATTTT
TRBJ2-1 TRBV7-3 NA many CASTSTPGTTEQFF TGTGCCAGCACCTCAACTCCCGGTACGACGGAGCAGTTCTTC
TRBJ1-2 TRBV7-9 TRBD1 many CASSPGQGALSGYGYTF TGTGCCAGCAGCCCGGGACAGGGGGCTTTATCAGGCTATGGCTACACCTTC